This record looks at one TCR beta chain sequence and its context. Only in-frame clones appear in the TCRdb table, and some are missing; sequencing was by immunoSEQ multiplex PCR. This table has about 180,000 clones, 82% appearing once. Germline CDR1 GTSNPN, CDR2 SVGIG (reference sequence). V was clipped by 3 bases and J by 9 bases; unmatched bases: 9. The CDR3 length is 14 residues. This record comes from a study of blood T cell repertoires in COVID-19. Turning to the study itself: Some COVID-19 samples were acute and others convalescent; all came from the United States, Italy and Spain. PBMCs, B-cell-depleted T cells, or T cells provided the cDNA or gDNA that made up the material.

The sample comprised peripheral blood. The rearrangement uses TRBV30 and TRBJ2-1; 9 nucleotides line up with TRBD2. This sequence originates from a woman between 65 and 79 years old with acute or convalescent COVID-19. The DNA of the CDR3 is TGTGCCTGGAGCTCGGGACTAGCCCCTTTTGAGCAGTTCTTC. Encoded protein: CAWSSGLAPFEQFF.